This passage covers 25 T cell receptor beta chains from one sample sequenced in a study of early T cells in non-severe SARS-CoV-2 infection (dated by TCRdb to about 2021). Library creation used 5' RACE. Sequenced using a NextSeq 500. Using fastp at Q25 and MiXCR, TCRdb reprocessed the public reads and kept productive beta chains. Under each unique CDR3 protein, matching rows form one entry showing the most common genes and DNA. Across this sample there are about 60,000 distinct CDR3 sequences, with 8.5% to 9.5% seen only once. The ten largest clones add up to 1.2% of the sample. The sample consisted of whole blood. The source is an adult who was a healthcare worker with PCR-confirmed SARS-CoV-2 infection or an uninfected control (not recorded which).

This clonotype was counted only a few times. DNA of the CDR3: TGTGCCAGCAGCCCGGGAGAGGGGGGCCCCAATGAGCAGTTCTTC. Translating it yields CASSPGEGGPNEQFF. The V gene is TRBV12-3 or TRBV12-4, the J gene TRBJ2-1; the D gene could be TRBD1 or TRBD2 (6 bases each). Trimming pared 6 bases from V and 6 bases from J, leaving 18 bases between. The CDR3 runs to 15 residues.

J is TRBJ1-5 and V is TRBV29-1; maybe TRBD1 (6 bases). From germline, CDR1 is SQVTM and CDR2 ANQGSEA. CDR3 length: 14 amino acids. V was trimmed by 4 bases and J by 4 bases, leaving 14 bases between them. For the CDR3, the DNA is TGCAGCGTTGCCCCCCCAGGGGCAAATCAGCCCCAGCATTTT. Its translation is CSVAPPGANQPQHF.

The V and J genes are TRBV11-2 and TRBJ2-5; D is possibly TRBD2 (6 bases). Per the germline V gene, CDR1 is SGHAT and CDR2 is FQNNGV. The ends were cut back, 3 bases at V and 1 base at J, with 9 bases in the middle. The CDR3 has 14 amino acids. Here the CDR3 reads CASSLRGIQETQYF. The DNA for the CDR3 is TGTGCCAGCAGCTTGCGGGGAATCCAAGAGACCCAGTACTTC. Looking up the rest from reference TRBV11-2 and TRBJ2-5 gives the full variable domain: EAGVAQSPRYKIIEKRQSVAFWCNPISGHATLYWYQQILGQGPKLLIQFQNNGVVDDSQLPKDRFSAERLKGVDSTLKIQPAKLEDSAVYLCASSLRGIQETQYFGPGTRLLVL.

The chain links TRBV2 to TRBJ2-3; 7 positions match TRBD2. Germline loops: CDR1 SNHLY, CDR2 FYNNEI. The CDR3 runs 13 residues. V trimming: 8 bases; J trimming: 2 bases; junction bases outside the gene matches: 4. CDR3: CASGTIPTDTQYF. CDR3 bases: TGTGCCAGCGGGACTATACCCACAGATACGCAGTATTTT.

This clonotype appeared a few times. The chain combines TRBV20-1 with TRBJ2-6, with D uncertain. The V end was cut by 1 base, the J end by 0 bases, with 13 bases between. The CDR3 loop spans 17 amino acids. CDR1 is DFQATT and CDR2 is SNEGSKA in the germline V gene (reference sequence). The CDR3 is CSARALLQSSGANVLTF. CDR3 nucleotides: TGCAGTGCTAGAGCCCTTTTACAGTCCTCTGGGGCCAACGTCCTGACTTTC.

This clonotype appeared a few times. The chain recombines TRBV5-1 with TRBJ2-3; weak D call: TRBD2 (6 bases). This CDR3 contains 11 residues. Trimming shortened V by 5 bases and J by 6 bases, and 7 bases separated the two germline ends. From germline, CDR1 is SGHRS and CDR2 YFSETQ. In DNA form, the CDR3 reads TGCGCCAGCAGGGCGGGGGATACGCAGTATTTT. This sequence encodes CASRAGDTQYF.

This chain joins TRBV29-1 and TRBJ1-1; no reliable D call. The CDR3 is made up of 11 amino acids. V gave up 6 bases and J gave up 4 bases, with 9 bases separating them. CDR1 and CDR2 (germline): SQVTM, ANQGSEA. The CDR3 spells CSVERATEAFF. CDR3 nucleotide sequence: TGCAGCGTCGAACGCGCCACTGAAGCTTTCTTT.

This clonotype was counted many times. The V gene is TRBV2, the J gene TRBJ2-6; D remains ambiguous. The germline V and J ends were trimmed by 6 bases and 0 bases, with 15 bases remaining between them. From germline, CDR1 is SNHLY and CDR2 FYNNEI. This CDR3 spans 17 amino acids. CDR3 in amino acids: CASSGRLRASGANVLTF. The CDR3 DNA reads TGTGCCAGCAGCGGCCGGCTCCGGGCCTCTGGGGCCAACGTCCTGACTTTC.

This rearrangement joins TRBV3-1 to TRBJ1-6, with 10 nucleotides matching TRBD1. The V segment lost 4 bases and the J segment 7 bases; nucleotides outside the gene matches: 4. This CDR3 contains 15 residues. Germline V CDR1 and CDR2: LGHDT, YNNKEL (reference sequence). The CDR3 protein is CASSPRTGGNSPLHF. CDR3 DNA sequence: TGTGCCAGCAGCCCGCGGACAGGGGGAAATTCACCCCTCCACTTT.

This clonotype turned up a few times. CDR3 nucleotides: TGTGCCAGCAGTTTATCGCCCGGGCAGCCCCAGCATTTT. Its translation is CASSLSPGQPQHF. This rearrangement joins TRBV27 to TRBJ1-5; D ambiguous. The CDR3 is 13 residues long. The V and J ends lost 0 bases and 7 bases respectively, with 7 bases between them. The germline V gene has CDR1 MNHEY and CDR2 SMNVEV (reference sequence).

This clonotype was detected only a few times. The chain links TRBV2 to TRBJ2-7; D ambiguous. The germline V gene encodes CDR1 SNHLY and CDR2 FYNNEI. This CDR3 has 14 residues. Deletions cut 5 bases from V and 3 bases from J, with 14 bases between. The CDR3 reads CASSTELTFYEQYV. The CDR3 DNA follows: TGTGCCAGCAGTACAGAACTAACCTTCTACGAGCAGTACGTC.

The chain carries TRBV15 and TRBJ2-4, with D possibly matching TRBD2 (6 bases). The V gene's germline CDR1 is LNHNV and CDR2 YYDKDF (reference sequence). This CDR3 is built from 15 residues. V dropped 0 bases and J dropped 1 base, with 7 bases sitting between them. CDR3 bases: TGTGCCACCAGCAGAGATCGGGGGGCCAAAAACATTCAGTACTTC. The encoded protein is CATSRDRGAKNIQYF.

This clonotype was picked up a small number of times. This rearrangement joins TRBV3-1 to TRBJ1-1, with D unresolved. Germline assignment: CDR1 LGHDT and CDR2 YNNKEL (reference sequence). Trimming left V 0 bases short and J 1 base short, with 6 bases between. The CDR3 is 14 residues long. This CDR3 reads CASSQESRNTEAFF. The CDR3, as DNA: TGTGCCAGCAGCCAAGAGAGCAGGAACACTGAAGCTTTCTTT.

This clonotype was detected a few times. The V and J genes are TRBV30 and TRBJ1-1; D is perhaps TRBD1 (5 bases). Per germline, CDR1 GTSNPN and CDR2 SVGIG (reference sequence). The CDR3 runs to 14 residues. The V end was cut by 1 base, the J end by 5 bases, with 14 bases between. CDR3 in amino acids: CAWSAGTGGTEAFF. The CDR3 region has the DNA TGTGCCTGGAGTGCGGGAACAGGAGGTACTGAAGCTTTCTTT.

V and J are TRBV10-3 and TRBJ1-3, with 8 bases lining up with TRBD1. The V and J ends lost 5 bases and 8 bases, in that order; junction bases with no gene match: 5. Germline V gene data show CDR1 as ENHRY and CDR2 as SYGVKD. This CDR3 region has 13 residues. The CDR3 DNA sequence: TGTGCCATCAGTAACCAGGGGGCGGACACCATATATTTT. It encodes CAISNQGADTIYF.

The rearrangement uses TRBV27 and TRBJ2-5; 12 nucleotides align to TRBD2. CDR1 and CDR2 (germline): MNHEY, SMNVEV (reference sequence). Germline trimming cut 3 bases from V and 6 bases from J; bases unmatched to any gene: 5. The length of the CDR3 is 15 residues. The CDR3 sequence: CASSFLAGGRKTQYF. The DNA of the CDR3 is TGTGCCAGCAGTTTCCTAGCGGGGGGGAGGAAGACCCAGTACTTC.

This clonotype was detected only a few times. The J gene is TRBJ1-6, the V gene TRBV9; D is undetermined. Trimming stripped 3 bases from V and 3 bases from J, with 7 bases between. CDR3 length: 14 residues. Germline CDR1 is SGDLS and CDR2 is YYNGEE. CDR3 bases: TGTGCCAGCAGCGAGGGCAGCTATAATTCACCCCTCCACTTT. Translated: CASSEGSYNSPLHF.

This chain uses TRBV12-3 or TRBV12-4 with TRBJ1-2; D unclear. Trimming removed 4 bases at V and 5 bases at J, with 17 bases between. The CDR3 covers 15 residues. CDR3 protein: CASSSPSLTDYGYTF. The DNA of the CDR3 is TGTGCCAGCAGTTCCCCCTCACTTACGGATTATGGCTACACCTTC.

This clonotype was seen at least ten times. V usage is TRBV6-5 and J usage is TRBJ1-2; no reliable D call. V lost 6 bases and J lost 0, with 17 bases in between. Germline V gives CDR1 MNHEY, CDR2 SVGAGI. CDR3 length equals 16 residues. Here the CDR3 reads CASSRSGVYANYGYTF. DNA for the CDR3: TGTGCCAGCAGCCGGAGCGGGGTTTACGCTAACTATGGCTACACCTTC.

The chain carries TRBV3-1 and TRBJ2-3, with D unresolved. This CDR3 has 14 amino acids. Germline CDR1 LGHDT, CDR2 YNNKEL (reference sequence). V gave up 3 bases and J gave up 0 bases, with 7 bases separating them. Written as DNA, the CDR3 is TGTGCCAGCAGCCAGAAGGGCAGCACAGATACGCAGTATTTT. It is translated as CASSQKGSTDTQYF.

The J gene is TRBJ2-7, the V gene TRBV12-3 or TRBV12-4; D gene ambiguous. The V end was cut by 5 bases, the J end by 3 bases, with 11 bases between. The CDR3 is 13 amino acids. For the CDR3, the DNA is TGTGCCAGCAGTCCTGGGATGCACTACGAGCAGTACGTC. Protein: CASSPGMHYEQYV.

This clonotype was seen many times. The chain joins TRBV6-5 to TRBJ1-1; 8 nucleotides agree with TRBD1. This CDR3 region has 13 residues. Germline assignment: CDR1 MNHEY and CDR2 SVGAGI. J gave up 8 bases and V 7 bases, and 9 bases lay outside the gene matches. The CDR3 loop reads CASNQDRASEAFF. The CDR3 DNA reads TGTGCCAGCAACCAGGACAGGGCCTCCGAAGCTTTCTTT.

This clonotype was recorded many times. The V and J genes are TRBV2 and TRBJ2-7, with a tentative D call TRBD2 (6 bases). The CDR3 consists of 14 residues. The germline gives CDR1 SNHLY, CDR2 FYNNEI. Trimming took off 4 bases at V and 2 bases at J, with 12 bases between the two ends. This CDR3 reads CASSALGGTYEQYV. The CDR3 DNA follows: TGTGCCAGCAGTGCGCTCGGGGGAACCTACGAGCAGTACGTC.

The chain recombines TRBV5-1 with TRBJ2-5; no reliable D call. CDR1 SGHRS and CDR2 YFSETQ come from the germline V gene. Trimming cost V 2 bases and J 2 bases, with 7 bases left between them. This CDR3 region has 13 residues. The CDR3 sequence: CASSLREQETQYF. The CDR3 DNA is TGCGCCAGCAGCTTAAGAGAACAAGAGACCCAGTACTTC.

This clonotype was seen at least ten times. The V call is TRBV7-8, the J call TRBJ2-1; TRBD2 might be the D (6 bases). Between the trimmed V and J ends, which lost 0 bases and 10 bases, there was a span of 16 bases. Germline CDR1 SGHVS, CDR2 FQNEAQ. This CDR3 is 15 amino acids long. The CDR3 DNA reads TGTGCCAGCAGCTTAGCTGCTGTCGTGCTAGCGGAGCAGTTCTTC. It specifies CASSLAAVVLAEQFF.